Sequencing of this TCR beta chain was carried out in a study of immune evolution from preneoplasia to lung adenocarcinoma. About the research overall: HLA loss of heterozygosity: around 6.5% AIS, about 15% MIA, roughly 35% ADC, none AAH.

TCRdb's table, derived via immunoSEQ multiplex PCR, lists solely in-frame clones and lacks some. This repertoire shows thousands of clones, approximately 85% found once; its top ten account for less than 6%. Of note for this clone: Its specificity is unknown.

The study, taken as a whole, reports: Compared with EGFR-mutant or double wild-type lesions, KRAS-mutant nodules were more clonal. Top clone share appeared to fall from AAH through AIS, MIA, adenocarcinoma.

This CDR3 contains 14 residues. CDR1 and CDR2 (germline): KGHSH, LQKENI. V was trimmed by 3 bases and J by 10 bases, leaving 16 bases between them. This chain links TRBV18 with TRBJ2-1; tentatively, D is TRBD2 (6 bases). The sample taken for sequencing was FFPE minimally invasive lung adenocarcinoma tissue. This TCR came from an older person with lung adenocarcinoma. The DNA of the CDR3 is TGTGCCAGCTCACCGGACTGGACGGGGGACGAGCAGTTCTTC. This gives the protein CASSPDWTGDEQFF.